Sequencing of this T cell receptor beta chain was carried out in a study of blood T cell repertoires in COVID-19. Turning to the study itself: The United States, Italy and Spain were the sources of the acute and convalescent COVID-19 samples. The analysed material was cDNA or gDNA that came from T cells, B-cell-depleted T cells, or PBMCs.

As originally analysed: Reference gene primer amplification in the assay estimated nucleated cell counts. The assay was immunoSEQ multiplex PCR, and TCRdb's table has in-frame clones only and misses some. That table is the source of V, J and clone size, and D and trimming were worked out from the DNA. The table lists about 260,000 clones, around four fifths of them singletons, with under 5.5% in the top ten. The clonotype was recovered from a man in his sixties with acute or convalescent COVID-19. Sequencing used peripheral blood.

The DNA for the CDR3 is TGCAGCGTTGAAGCTATGACAGGGGAACCTGAAGCTTTCTTT. Its protein is CSVEAMTGEPEAFF. The chain couples TRBV29-1 to TRBJ1-1, with 8 bases lining up with TRBD1. Germline V lookup: CDR1 SQVTM, CDR2 ANQGSEA. V trimming: 1 base; J trimming: 6 bases; junction bases outside the gene matches: 7. This CDR3 has 14 amino acids.